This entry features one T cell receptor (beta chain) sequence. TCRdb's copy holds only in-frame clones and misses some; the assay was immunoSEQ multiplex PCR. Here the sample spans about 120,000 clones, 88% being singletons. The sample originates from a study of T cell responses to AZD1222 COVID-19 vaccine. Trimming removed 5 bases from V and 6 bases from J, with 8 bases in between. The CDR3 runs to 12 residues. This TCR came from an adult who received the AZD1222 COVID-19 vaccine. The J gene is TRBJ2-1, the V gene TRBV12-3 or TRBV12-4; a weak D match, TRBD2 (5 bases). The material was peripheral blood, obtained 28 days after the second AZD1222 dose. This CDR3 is CASSGLLNEQFF. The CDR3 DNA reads TGTGCCAGCAGTGGACTGCTCAATGAGCAGTTCTTC.